Sequencing of this TCR beta chain was carried out in a study of T cells in Graves' hyperthyroidism and ophthalmopathy. In the case of this clonotype: This may be a read error, as it is one base from a much larger clone. Because it lacks the conserved phenylalanine or tryptophan at the end, this CDR3 is likely a read error.

TCR beta CDR3 region amplification was performed from RNA transcripts. TCR CDR3 regions were first amplified by RT-PCR with HTBI primers. Each CDR3 protein gets one entry after TCRdb re-called the multiplex PCR reads with MiXCR. The repertoire includes roughly 510,000 distinct CDR3 sequences, roughly 20% of them detected once, and 26% sits in the top ten. Newly diagnosed patients aged 18 to 65 had hyperthyroidism of under 2 months' duration. The CDR3 contains 15 residues. Germline CDR1 is GTSNPN and CDR2 is SVGIG (reference sequence). The V end was cut by 2 bases, the J end by 1 base, with 14 bases between.

The source material was blood. V is TRBV30 and J is TRBJ1-1; the D gene is possibly TRBD1 (5 bases). The source of this sequence is a man aged 18 to 35 with Graves' hyperthyroidism. DNA of the CDR3: TGTGCCTGGAGTACACCCGGGACGGAGAACACTGAAGCTTTCTTG. Translating it yields CAWSTPGTENTEAFL.